This T cell receptor (beta chain) was observed in a study of cytotoxic CD8 clonotypes in ibrutinib-treated CLL. Overall study results and limits: Clonality increased at ibrutinib response, then returned toward baseline at progression. Public clonotypes, an uncommon group, contracted or remained stable on treatment.

The CDR3 runs to 15 residues. With 5 bases clipped from V and 6 bases from J, the junction kept 11 bases outside the gene matches. The germline V gene encodes CDR1 SGHAT and CDR2 FQDESV (reference sequence). Sequencing used immunoSEQ multiplex PCR; TCRdb keeps in-frame clones, though not all of them. The sample has around 250,000 clones; around 70% are singletons. In regard to this clone: Antigen specificity is unknown.

This clonotype was sampled from a human donor with chronic lymphocytic leukemia. The chain combines TRBV11-1 with TRBJ1-2; the match to TRBD1 covers 8 bases. Sequences were derived from PBMCs, sampled after 24 months of ibrutinib treatment. Here the CDR3 reads CASSRIGQGADGYTF. Here the CDR3 DNA reads TGTGCCAGCAGCCGAATTGGGCAGGGGGCGGATGGCTACACCTTC.